This T cell receptor beta chain appears in the sequencing data of a study of early T cells in non-severe SARS-CoV-2 infection. Study summary: Sequencing of unsorted whole blood was done on bulk RNA, leaving chains unpaired.

Each single cDNA molecule received a unique molecular identifier. TCRdb redid the calling of the 5' RACE reads with MiXCR, one entry per CDR3 protein. The table records 85,000 to 95,000 distinct CDR3 sequences, 14% to 15% of them present only once. For this clonotype: Its antigen is still unknown.

Germline loops: CDR1 SNHLY, CDR2 FYNNEI. Trimming shortened V by 6 bases and J by 8 bases, and 20 bases separated the two germline ends. The CDR3 sequence is 15 residues long. General observations from the study: Matching with VDJdb favored anti-spike CD8 responses (missing private and CD4 specificities).

The specimen sequenced was whole blood. The receptor comes from an adult who was a healthcare worker with PCR-confirmed SARS-CoV-2 infection or an uninfected control (not recorded which). The chain combines TRBV2 with TRBJ2-1; D is ambiguous. CDR3 DNA: TGTGCCAGCAGCACTCACGAGGCTAGTTGGCATGAGCAGTTCTTC. Protein: CASSTHEASWHEQFF.